The sequence of this T cell receptor beta chain was determined in a study of T cell responses to AZD1222 COVID-19 vaccine. Overall study: Timing groups of about 4 and about 12 weeks for second doses were pooled.

Turning to this clone: Its specificity is unknown.

Germline CDR1 and CDR2: MDHEN and SYDVKM. The CDR3 is made up of 15 amino acids. Trimming pared 5 bases from V and 6 bases from J, leaving 17 bases between. Sequencing used immunoSEQ multiplex PCR; TCRdb keeps in-frame clones, though not all of them. The sample consists of about 97,000 clones, about 89% of them appearing once. Findings of the study overall: White British donors predominated, females outnumbered males, and clonal diversity was possibly underestimated. Researchers took repertoire samples only after the peak T cell response had come. Two AZD1222 administrations were followed by greater Spike-specific TCR breadth and depth.

This chain connects TRBV28 to TRBJ1-5; unclear D gene. The sequencing used peripheral blood, collected on day 0 of AZD1222 vaccination. The clonotype was recovered from an adult in good health. CDR3 sequence: CASSPVSAEGQPQHF. The CDR3 coding sequence is TGTGCCAGCAGTCCCGTATCCGCGGAGGGTCAGCCCCAGCATTTT.